The 6 T cell receptor beta chains reported below all come from one sample, sequenced in a study of beta chain features in type 1 diabetes. Reverse transcription of all isolated RNA meant that expressed TCRB transcripts were sequenced. Generated by immunoSEQ multiplex PCR, the TCRdb table keeps only in-frame clones and is missing some. This sample yields roughly 150,000 clones, of which 11% are seen a single time; roughly 2% belongs to the top ten. The sequencing input was central memory CD4+ T cells from blood. These receptors were taken from a young man in good health.

In its sample, this clone was seen a few times. This chain uses TRBV29-1 with TRBJ1-3, with D uncertain. The CDR3 contains 12 residues. V lost 7 bases and J lost 3, with 10 bases in between. Germline V gives CDR1 SQVTM, CDR2 ANQGSEA. The CDR3 loop reads CSAGRDGNTIYF. CDR3 bases: TGCAGCGCCGGTAGGGATGGAAACACCATATATTTT.

This clone came up a few times. The chain combines TRBV27 with TRBJ2-6; the match to TRBD2 covers 11 bases. The CDR3 covers 19 residues. With 5 bases clipped from V and 0 bases from J, the junction kept 9 bases outside the gene matches. In germline, CDR1 is MNHEY, CDR2 SMNVEV (reference sequence). In DNA, the CDR3 is TGTGCCAGCAGTACCTCTAGCGGGAGGTCCAACTCTGGGGCCAACGTCCTGACTTTC. This codes for CASSTSSGRSNSGANVLTF. The full variable domain, its missing parts supplied by reference TRBV27 and TRBJ2-6, is EAQVTQNPRYLITVTGKKLTVTCSQNMNHEYMSWYRQDPGLGLRQIYYSMNVEVTDKGDVPEGYKVSRKEKRNFPLILESPSPNQTSLYFCASSTSSGRSNSGANVLTFGAGSRLTVL.

In its sample, this clone was seen a few times. The chain combines TRBV5-8 with TRBJ2-5; 7 nucleotides line up with TRBD1. Trimming removed 5 bases from V and 3 bases from J; junction bases left unmatched: 4. Germline lookup yields CDR1 SGHTS and CDR2 YDEGEE. The CDR3 length is 13 residues. CDR3 residues: CASRGRGKETQYF. The DNA of the CDR3 is TGTGCCAGCAGAGGCAGGGGGAAAGAGACCCAGTACTTC.

This clone has more than one count but fewer than ten. The CDR3 loop is CASRLGYQETQYF. The DNA for the CDR3 is TGTGCCAGCCGCCTCGGTTACCAAGAGACCCAGTACTTC. V gene TRBV14 combines with J gene TRBJ2-5; no clear D. V lost 8 bases to trimming and J lost 0 bases, with 10 bases between them. This CDR3 region has 13 residues. The germline gives CDR1 SGHDN, CDR2 FVKESK.

The gene calls are TRBV21-1 and TRBJ2-2. TRBV21-1 is noted as a pseudogene. This CDR3 is 11 amino acids long. CDR3 amino acids: CASRKPGELFF. The CDR3 region has the DNA TGTGCCAGCAGGAAACCCGGGGAGCTGTTTTTT.

V gene TRBV9 combines with J gene TRBJ2-7; the match to TRBD1 covers 11 bases. The germline gives CDR1 SGDLS, CDR2 YYNGEE. CDR3 length: 15 residues. The V segment lost 4 bases and the J segment 5 bases; nucleotides outside the gene matches: 8. Written as DNA, the CDR3 is TGTGCCAGCAGCCCCCGGACAGGGGGCTTCCACGAGCAGTACTTC. As protein: CASSPRTGGFHEQYF. The entire variable domain, with the rest obtained from reference TRBV9 and TRBJ2-7, is as follows: DSGVTQTPKHLITATGQRVTLRCSPRSGDLSVYWYQQSLDQGLQFLIQYYNGEERAKGNILERFSAQQFPDLHSELNLSSLELGDSALYFCASSPRTGGFHEQYFGPGTRLTVT.